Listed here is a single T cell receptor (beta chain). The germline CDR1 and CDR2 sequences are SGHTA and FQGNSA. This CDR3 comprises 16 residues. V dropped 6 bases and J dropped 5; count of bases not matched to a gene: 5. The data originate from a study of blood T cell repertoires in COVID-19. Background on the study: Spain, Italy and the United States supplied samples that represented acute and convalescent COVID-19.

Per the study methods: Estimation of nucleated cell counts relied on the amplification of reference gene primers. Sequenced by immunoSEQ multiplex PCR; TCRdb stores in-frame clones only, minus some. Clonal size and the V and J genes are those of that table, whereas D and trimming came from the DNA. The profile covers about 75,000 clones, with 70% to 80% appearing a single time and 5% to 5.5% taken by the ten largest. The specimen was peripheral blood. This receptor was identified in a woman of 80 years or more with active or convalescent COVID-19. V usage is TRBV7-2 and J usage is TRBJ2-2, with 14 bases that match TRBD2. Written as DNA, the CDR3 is TGTGCCAGCAGGGGGACTAGCGGGGGAGATACCGGGGAGCTGTTTTTT. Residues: CASRGTSGGDTGELFF.